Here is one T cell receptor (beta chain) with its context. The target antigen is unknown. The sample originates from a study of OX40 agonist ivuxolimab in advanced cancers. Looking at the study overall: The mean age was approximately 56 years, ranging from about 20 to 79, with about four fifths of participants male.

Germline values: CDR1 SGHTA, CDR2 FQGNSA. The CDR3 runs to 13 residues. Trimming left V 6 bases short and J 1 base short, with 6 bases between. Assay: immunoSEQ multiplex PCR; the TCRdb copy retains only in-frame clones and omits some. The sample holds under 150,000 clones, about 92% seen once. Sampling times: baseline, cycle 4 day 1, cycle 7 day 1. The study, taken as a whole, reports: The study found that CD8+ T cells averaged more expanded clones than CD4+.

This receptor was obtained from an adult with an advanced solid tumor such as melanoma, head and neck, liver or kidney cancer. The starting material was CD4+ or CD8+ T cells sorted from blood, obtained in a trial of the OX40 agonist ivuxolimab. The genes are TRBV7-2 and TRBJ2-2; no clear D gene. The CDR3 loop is CASRDLNTGELFF. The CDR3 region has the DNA TGTGCCAGCAGAGATTTGAACACCGGGGAGCTGTTTTTT. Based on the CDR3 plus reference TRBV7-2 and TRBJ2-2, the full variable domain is GAGVSQSPSNKVTEKGKDVELRCDPISGHTALYWYRQSLGQGLEFLIYFQGNSAPDKSGLPSDRFSAERTGGSVSTLTIQRTQQEDSAVYLCASRDLNTGELFFGEGSRLTVL.